Below are 19 T cell receptor beta chains sequenced from a single sample in a study of control samples from healthy donors and cancer patients. TCRdb's copy holds only in-frame clones and misses some; the assay was immunoSEQ multiplex PCR. The table includes over 75,000 clones, around four fifths detected once. What was sequenced was blood. Receptor source: a man aged 30 to 39 in good health.

With regard to this clone: In the same sample, other DNA sequences code for this CDR3. The chain uses TRBV4-2 and TRBJ2-7; D is unresolved. The germline V and J ends were trimmed by 0 bases and 4 bases, with 7 bases remaining between them. This CDR3 is 13 amino acids long. Germline loops: CDR1 LGHNA, CDR2 YNFKEQ. The CDR3 sequence is CASSQESGYEQYF. The CDR3 nucleotides are TGTGCCAGCAGCCAAGAATCCGGTTACGAGCAGTACTTC.

Here the CDR3 DNA reads TGCGCCAGCAGCCTCAACAGTCAACAGGGTGCCTACGAGCAGTACTTC. Translated: CASSLNSQQGAYEQYF. The rearrangement links TRBV5-1 to TRBJ2-7; a possible D gene is TRBD1 (6 bases). Germline CDR1 reads SGHRS; CDR2 reads YFSETQ. With 4 bases removed from V and 2 bases from J, the gap between germline ends came to 19 bases. CDR3 length: 16 residues.

The chain joins TRBV28 to TRBJ1-4; 12 nucleotides agree with TRBD1. Germline-derived CDR1 and CDR2 are MDHEN and SYDVKM. V was clipped by 5 bases and J by 7 bases; unmatched bases: 11. CDR3 length: 17 amino acids. CDR3 nucleotide sequence: TGTGCCAGCAGTCCAGCCGGGACAGGGGGCCTCGGTGAAAAACTGTTTTTT. It translates to CASSPAGTGGLGEKLFF.

The V and J genes are TRBV5-1 and TRBJ2-5; D gene ambiguous. V was pared by 0 bases and J by 6 bases, with 6 bases between. This CDR3 has 12 residues. Germline V gives CDR1 SGHRS, CDR2 YFSETQ. The CDR3 DNA is TGCGCCAGCAGCTTGGCCGGACAGACCCAGTACTTC. Its translation is CASSLAGQTQYF.

This clone was seen once. The rearrangement joins TRBV10-3 to TRBJ1-2; TRBD1 is a possible D gene (5 bases). The CDR3 is 14 amino acids. Germline-derived CDR1 and CDR2 are ENHRY and SYGVKD. Trimming took off 8 bases at V and 6 bases at J, with 19 bases between the two ends. CDR3: CAIGGRVQADGYTF. In DNA, the CDR3 is TGTGCCATCGGGGGAAGGGTCCAAGCGGATGGCTACACCTTC.

This chain uses TRBV21-1 with TRBJ1-1; TRBD1, the table's D call, lacks a check against the DNA. TRBV21-1 is a listed pseudogene. There are 11 residues in the CDR3. Here the CDR3 reads CASSWTGLAFF. CDR3 DNA: TGTGCCAGCAGCTGGACAGGGTTAGCTTTCTTT.

The rearrangement joins TRBV7-8 to TRBJ1-4; D may be TRBD1 (5 bases). Trimming took 4 bases from V and 8 from J, leaving 17 bases between them. This CDR3 is 15 amino acids long. Germline lookup yields CDR1 SGHVS and CDR2 FQNEAQ. Here the CDR3 reads CASSSQGTSDEKLFF. The CDR3 nucleotides read TGTGCCAGCAGCTCTCAGGGAACATCGGACGAAAAACTGTTTTTT.

V usage is TRBV9 and J usage is TRBJ2-7; 8 bases agree with TRBD1. V trimming: 0 bases; J trimming: 7 bases; junction bases outside the gene matches: 12. The CDR3 consists of 16 residues. The V gene's germline CDR1 is SGDLS and CDR2 YYNGEE. In DNA form, the CDR3 reads TGTGCCAGCAGCGTAGGTCTGGACAGGGAGCTTCCGGAGCAGTACTTC. Its protein product is CASSVGLDRELPEQYF.

The chain has TRBV7-2 and TRBJ1-3, with D perhaps TRBD1 (6 bases). Germline V CDR1 and CDR2: SGHTA, FQGNSA. The CDR3 is made up of 15 amino acids. V was trimmed by 3 bases and J by 7 bases, leaving 16 bases between them. DNA of the CDR3: TGTGCCAGCAGCTTGAGGACAGCCTTCGGGAACACCATATATTTT. The encoded protein is CASSLRTAFGNTIYF.

The chain has TRBV18 and TRBJ1-1; the match to TRBD1 covers 9 bases. Germline V gene data show CDR1 as KGHSH and CDR2 as LQKENI. Trimming removed 6 bases from V and 0 bases from J; junction bases left unmatched: 8. The CDR3 totals 16 residues. The chain's CDR3 is CASSFTGGVMNTEAFF. The CDR3 DNA reads TGTGCCAGCTCGTTTACAGGGGGCGTTATGAACACTGAAGCTTTCTTT.

The chain links TRBV27 to TRBJ1-6; the D gene is possibly TRBD1 (5 bases). Looked up from germline, CDR1 is MNHEY and CDR2 is SMNVEV (reference sequence). V was cut by 6 bases and J by 7 bases, with 16 bases left in between. This CDR3 has 15 amino acids. CDR3 in amino acids: CASSGPGRPNSPLHF. The CDR3 region has the DNA TGTGCCAGCAGCGGACCGGGACGGCCAAATTCACCCCTCCACTTT.

The chain links TRBV21-1 to TRBJ1-4; the D call of TRBD1 is as the table states it, not checked on the DNA. TRBV21-1 is shown as a pseudogene. The CDR3 is 18 residues long. The CDR3 nucleotides are TGTGCCAGCAGCAAAGGGGGACAAATAACTGCAACTAATGAAAAACTGTTTTTT. Translating it yields CASSKGGQITATNEKLFF.

In the case of this clone: Additional DNA sequences in this sample encode the identical CDR3. V gene TRBV18 combines with J gene TRBJ1-2; 7 nucleotides match TRBD1. V was clipped by 3 bases and J by 2 bases; unmatched bases: 0. Germline values: CDR1 KGHSH, CDR2 LQKENI. This CDR3 has 13 residues. CDR3 coding DNA: TGTGCCAGCTCACCGGACAGGAACTATGGCTACACCTTC. Protein: CASSPDRNYGYTF. Based on the CDR3 plus reference TRBV18 and TRBJ1-2, the full variable domain is NAGVMQNPRHLVRRRGQEARLRCSPMKGHSHVYWYRQLPEEGLKFMVYLQKENIIDESGMPKERFSAEFPKEGPSILRIQQVVRGDSAAYFCASSPDRNYGYTFGSGTRLTVV.

The chain carries TRBV5-1 and TRBJ1-3; D gene unclear. CDR3 length: 14 amino acids. Trimming removed 4 bases from V and 0 bases from J, with 8 bases in between. The germline V gene encodes CDR1 SGHRS and CDR2 YFSETQ. The CDR3: CASSPKDSGNTIYF. CDR3 coding DNA: TGCGCCAGCAGCCCGAAGGACTCTGGAAACACCATATATTTT. The full variable domain, in which reference TRBV5-1 and TRBJ1-3 provide the parts outside the CDR3, is KAGVTQTPRYLIKTRGQQVTLSCSPISGHRSVSWYQQTPGQGLQFLFEYFSETQRNKGNFPGRFSGRQFSNSRSEMNVSTLELGDSALYLCASSPKDSGNTIYFGEGSWLTVV.

The chain employs TRBV5-4 and TRBJ1-2; D is unclear. V dropped 4 bases and J dropped 6 bases, with 25 bases sitting between them. The CDR3 has 17 residues. The V gene's germline CDR1 is SGHNT and CDR2 YYREEE (reference sequence). The CDR3: CASSASVAGVRYNGYTF. The CDR3 DNA follows: TGTGCCAGCAGCGCGTCGGTCGCCGGGGTACGGTATAATGGCTACACCTTC.

The chain carries TRBV5-1 and TRBJ2-7; D uncertain. CDR3 length equals 12 residues. From germline, CDR1 is SGHRS and CDR2 YFSETQ. Deletions cut 0 bases from V and 2 bases from J, with 3 bases between. The CDR3 bases are TGCGCCAGCAGCTTGGGGGCCTACGAGCAGTACTTC. It yields the protein CASSLGAYEQYF.

J is TRBJ1-4 and V is TRBV9, with TRBD1 matching 7 bases. V was clipped by 4 bases and J by 13 bases; unmatched bases: 10. The CDR3 has 13 amino acids. Germline V gives CDR1 SGDLS, CDR2 YYNGEE. The CDR3 here is CASSPRPQGGLFF. In nucleotides, the CDR3 is TGTGCCAGCAGCCCAAGACCCCAGGGGGGACTGTTTTTT.

The chain combines TRBV18 with TRBJ2-2, with a weak D call TRBD2 (5 bases). V gave up 1 base and J gave up 5 bases, with 8 bases separating them. The CDR3 runs to 14 residues. The germline V gene has CDR1 KGHSH and CDR2 LQKENI. CDR3 region: CASSPLRGTGELFF. In DNA, the CDR3 is TGTGCCAGCTCACCACTACGGGGAACCGGGGAGCTGTTTTTT. The variable domain in full, completed from reference TRBV18 and TRBJ2-2, reads NAGVMQNPRHLVRRRGQEARLRCSPMKGHSHVYWYRQLPEEGLKFMVYLQKENIIDESGMPKERFSAEFPKEGPSILRIQQVVRGDSAAYFCASSPLRGTGELFFGEGSRLTVL.

This clone was found once. The V gene is TRBV3-1 (or the pseudogene TRBV3-2), the J gene TRBJ2-2; D remains ambiguous. Germline-derived CDR1 and CDR2 are LGHDT and YNNKEL (reference sequence). Trimming took 2 bases from V and 7 from J, leaving 11 bases between them. This CDR3 is 14 amino acids long. The CDR3 region is CASSQRQAIGELFF. CDR3 in DNA: TGTGCCAGCAGCCAAAGGCAGGCCATCGGGGAGCTGTTTTTT.